What follows are 20 T cell receptor beta chains derived from one specimen sequenced in a study of blood T cell repertoires in COVID-19. Generated by immunoSEQ multiplex PCR, the TCRdb table keeps only in-frame clones and is missing some. This sample has over 150,000 clones; 70% to 90% occur once, and the top ten carry approximately 7%. Sequenced: peripheral blood. Receptors were obtained from a man at least 80 years old with COVID-19, enrolled during active disease.

The rearrangement links TRBV9 to TRBJ2-7; D may be TRBD1 (6 bases). V was cut by 0 bases and J by 3 bases, with 10 bases left in between. From germline, CDR1 is SGDLS and CDR2 YYNGEE. The length of the CDR3 is 14 residues. The CDR3 reads CASSVGDMSYEQYF. For the CDR3, the DNA is TGTGCCAGCAGCGTAGGGGACATGAGCTACGAGCAGTACTTC.

The V and J genes are TRBV5-1 and TRBJ2-2; perhaps TRBD1 as D (6 bases). Germline V gene sequence: CDR1 SGHRS, CDR2 YFSETQ. The CDR3 consists of 17 residues. Trimming removed 0 bases from V and 4 bases from J, with 16 bases in between. The CDR3 DNA sequence: TGCGCCAGCAGCTTGGGGGTCCAGGGGAGTGGCACCGGGGAGCTGTTTTTT. This encodes CASSLGVQGSGTGELFF.

This clone was seen a handful of times. The chain combines TRBV28 with TRBJ2-7; D possibly corresponds to TRBD2 (6 bases). Germline loops: CDR1 MDHEN, CDR2 SYDVKM. CDR3 size: 14 residues. Trimming removed 1 base at V and 3 bases at J, with 10 bases between. The CDR3 here is CASSLSRGIYEQYF. The CDR3 DNA sequence: TGTGCCAGCAGTTTATCTCGGGGGATCTACGAGCAGTACTTC.

The chain joins TRBV7-9 to TRBJ1-1; D possibly corresponds to TRBD1 (5 bases). Trimming left V 1 base short and J 4 bases short, with 13 bases between. Germline CDR1 reads SEHNR; CDR2 reads FQNEAQ (reference sequence). There are 15 residues in the CDR3. CDR3 nucleotide sequence: TGTGCCAGCAGCTTAGGGTCAGGGAGGATCACTGAAGCTTTCTTT. Its translation is CASSLGSGRITEAFF. The whole variable domain, filled in from reference TRBV7-9 and TRBJ1-1, reads DTGVSQNPRHKITKRGQNVTFRCDPISEHNRLYWYRQTLGQGPEFLTYFQNEAQLEKSRLLSDRFSAERPKGSFSTLEIQRTEQGDSAMYLCASSLGSGRITEAFFGQGTRLTVV.

The chain recombines TRBV24-1 with TRBJ2-3, with 7 nucleotides matching TRBD1. CDR3 length: 15 amino acids. V was pared by 5 bases and J by 5 bases, with 9 bases of the junction left unmatched. Germline V lookup: CDR1 KGHDR, CDR2 SFDVKD. CDR3 sequence: CATSATGVLGDTQYF. CDR3 nucleotides: TGTGCCACCAGTGCTACAGGGGTACTGGGAGATACGCAGTATTTT.

The genes are TRBV2 and TRBJ1-5; TRBD1 matches at 9 bases. The CDR3 extends over 14 amino acids. The germline V gene encodes CDR1 SNHLY and CDR2 FYNNEI. The trim removed 6 bases at V and 7 bases at J, leaving 7 bases unmatched. CDR3 sequence (DNA): TGTGCCAGCAGACTACAGGGGGCAAGACAGCCCCAGCATTTT. Its translation is CASRLQGARQPQHF. Complete variable domain (other parts from reference TRBV2 and TRBJ1-5): EPEVTQTPSHQVTQMGQEVILRCVPISNHLYFYWYRQILGQKVEFLVSFYNNEISEKSEIFDDQFSVERPDGSNFTLKIRSTKLEDSAMYFCASRLQGARQPQHFGDGTRLSIL.

With regard to this clone: The same CDR3 is also encoded by other DNA sequences in this sample. This CDR3 is CSAGQGNTIYF. DNA for the CDR3: TGCAGCGCCGGACAGGGGAACACCATATATTTT. The rearrangement links TRBV29-1 to TRBJ1-3, with 9 positions matching TRBD1. CDR1 is SQVTM, CDR2 ANQGSEA, per germline. The V segment lost 7 bases and the J segment 7 bases; nucleotides outside the gene matches: 2. This CDR3 is built from 11 residues.

The sample holds one count of this clone. V gene TRBV3-1 (or the pseudogene TRBV3-2) combines with J gene TRBJ2-1; a weak D match, TRBD1 (6 bases). The CDR3 is made up of 16 amino acids. V lost 3 bases and J lost 0, with 12 bases in between. Looked up from germline, CDR1 is LGHDT and CDR2 is YNNKEL (reference sequence). In DNA, the CDR3 is TGTGCCAGCAGCCACCACGACAGGAGCTCCTACAATGAGCAGTTCTTC. Amino acids: CASSHHDRSSYNEQFF.

The V and J genes are TRBV3-1 (or the pseudogene TRBV3-2) and TRBJ1-6; D is possibly TRBD1 (5 bases). V lost 3 bases and J lost 4, with 10 bases in between. The V gene's germline CDR1 is LGHDT and CDR2 YNNKEL (reference sequence). This CDR3 region has 15 residues. In nucleotides, the CDR3 is TGTGCCAGCAGCCACGATAGGGGTTATAATTCACCCCTCCACTTT. It specifies CASSHDRGYNSPLHF.

The J gene is TRBJ1-1, the V gene TRBV28, with 7 nucleotides matching TRBD1. The germline V gene has CDR1 MDHEN and CDR2 SYDVKM. CDR3 size: 14 residues. With 5 bases clipped from V and 4 bases from J, the junction kept 7 bases outside the gene matches. The CDR3 DNA sequence: TGTGCCAGCAGTACCCGACAGGGAGTCACTGAAGCTTTCTTT. Translated: CASSTRQGVTEAFF. Complete variable domain (other parts from reference TRBV28 and TRBJ1-1): DVKVTQSSRYLVKRTGEKVFLECVQDMDHENMFWYRQDPGLGLRLIYFSYDVKMKEKGDIPEGYSVSREKKERFSLILESASTNQTSMYLCASSTRQGVTEAFFGQGTRLTVV.

The chain employs TRBV6-5 and TRBJ1-4; no clear D gene. The V end lost 5 bases, the J end lost 2 bases, and 12 bases lay between the germline ends. Germline V gives CDR1 MNHEY, CDR2 SVGAGI. This CDR3 has 15 amino acids. CDR3 protein: CASSPMGRTNEKLFF. CDR3 nucleotides: TGTGCCAGCAGTCCCATGGGGAGGACTAATGAAAAACTGTTTTTT.

In this sample, this clone turned up once. This rearrangement joins TRBV24-1 to TRBJ2-1, with 10 positions matching TRBD1. The J segment lost 12 bases and the V segment lost 4 bases, leaving 8 bases of the junction unmatched. The CDR3 has 14 amino acids. Germline-derived CDR1 and CDR2 are KGHDR and SFDVKD. The CDR3 loop reads CATSDPGTGVGQFF. As DNA, the CDR3 is TGTGCCACCAGTGACCCCGGGACAGGGGTGGGGCAGTTCTTC.

This clone was detected a few times. V gene TRBV19 combines with J gene TRBJ1-3; TRBD1 matches 12 bases. The CDR3 has 17 amino acids. From germline, CDR1 is LNHDA and CDR2 SQIVND (reference sequence). V dropped 5 bases and J dropped 2; count of bases not matched to a gene: 7. CDR3 sequence: CASSPAGTGGPGNTIYF. CDR3 DNA sequence: TGTGCCAGTAGTCCCGCCGGGACAGGGGGCCCTGGAAACACCATATATTTT. Variable domain in full (rest from reference TRBV19 and TRBJ1-3): DGGITQSPKYLFRKEGQNVTLSCEQNLNHDAMYWYRQDPGQGLRLIYYSQIVNDFQKGDIAEGYSVSREKKESFPLTVTSAQKNPTAFYLCASSPAGTGGPGNTIYFGEGSWLTVV.

The CDR3 reads CASSQDHRASAGNTIYF. Written as DNA, the CDR3 is TGCGCCAGCAGCCAAGATCACAGGGCTTCTGCCGGAAACACCATATATTTT. The chain joins TRBV4-3 to TRBJ1-3, with D tentatively TRBD1 (6 bases). This CDR3 has 17 amino acids. In germline, CDR1 is LGHNA, CDR2 YSLEER. Trimming cost V 0 bases and J 4 bases, with 16 bases left between them.

The rearrangement uses TRBV15 and TRBJ2-5; TRBD2 agrees at 10 bases. V shed 5 bases, J shed 5 bases, and the junction held 8 bases outside the gene matches. The V gene's germline CDR1 is LNHNV and CDR2 YYDKDF (reference sequence). This CDR3 spans 15 amino acids. CDR3 bases: TGTGCCACCAGCCTTCAGCGGGGGGGCATCGAGACCCAGTACTTC. As protein: CATSLQRGGIETQYF.

This sequence joins TRBV19 and TRBJ1-1; tentatively, D is TRBD1 (5 bases). This CDR3 is built from 17 residues. With 11 bases removed from V and 0 bases from J, the gap between germline ends came to 25 bases. Germline V gives CDR1 LNHDA, CDR2 SQIVND (reference sequence). The CDR3 region is CAPKGTGRPSLNTEAFF. The CDR3 bases are TGTGCCCCGAAGGGGACCGGGAGACCCAGTTTGAACACTGAAGCTTTCTTT.

In its sample, this clone was seen a few times. The chain has TRBV6-5 and TRBJ1-2, with TRBD1 matching 11 bases. The CDR3 sequence is 16 residues long. Germline CDR1 MNHEY, CDR2 SVGAGI. The V and J ends lost 2 bases and 5 bases, in that order; junction bases with no gene match: 7. This CDR3 is CASSYQPGQGGYGYTF. CDR3 nucleotides: TGTGCCAGCAGTTACCAACCGGGACAGGGGGGTTATGGCTACACCTTC.

This sequence joins TRBV5-6 and TRBJ2-3; 12 bases match TRBD2. Germline CDR1 and CDR2: SGHDT and YYEEEE. The CDR3 runs 16 residues. V dropped 4 bases and J dropped 2; count of bases not matched to a gene: 5. In DNA, the CDR3 is TGTGCCAGCAGCGAGACTAGCGGGGGCTTCACAGATACGCAGTATTTT. It specifies CASSETSGGFTDTQYF.

V is TRBV5-6 and J is TRBJ1-1, with D possibly being TRBD1 (6 bases). This CDR3 has 14 amino acids. The V gene's germline CDR1 is SGHDT and CDR2 YYEEEE. The V gene lost 9 bases and the J gene lost 3 bases, with 18 bases spanning the gap. This CDR3 is CATLLRGRYTEAFF. The DNA for the CDR3 is TGTGCCACCCTGCTCAGGGGAAGATACACTGAAGCTTTCTTT.

In this sample, this clone turned up once. This chain links TRBV5-5 with TRBJ1-4; 7 bases fit TRBD1. CDR3 length equals 15 residues. The germline CDR1 and CDR2 sequences are SGHKS and YYEKEE (reference sequence). V trimming: 2 bases; J trimming: 3 bases; junction bases outside the gene matches: 4. The CDR3 coding sequence is TGTGCCAGCAGCTTCGACAGGGCTGCTAATGAAAAACTGTTTTTT. Protein: CASSFDRAANEKLFF.